Detailed here is one T cell receptor beta chain. The record originates from a study of blood T cell repertoires in COVID-19. The overall study: Spain, Italy and the United States supplied samples that represented acute and convalescent COVID-19. T cells, B-cell-depleted T cells, or PBMCs provided the cDNA or gDNA that served as material.

Measured with immunoSEQ multiplex PCR; TCRdb has only the in-frame clones, and not every one. The table lists around 72,000 clones, about 86% of them singletons. The V and J ends lost 10 bases and 9 bases, in that order; junction bases with no gene match: 12. Germline CDR1 LNHDA, CDR2 SQIVND (reference sequence). CDR3 length: 13 amino acids. J is TRBJ1-5 and V is TRBV19; 7 bases are a match to TRBD1. Material: peripheral blood. The clonotype was recovered from a woman between 55 and 75 years old with acute or convalescent COVID-19. CDR3 in amino acids: CATRRQGGRPQHF. Here the CDR3 DNA reads TGTGCCACTCGGCGACAGGGTGGGAGGCCCCAGCATTTT.